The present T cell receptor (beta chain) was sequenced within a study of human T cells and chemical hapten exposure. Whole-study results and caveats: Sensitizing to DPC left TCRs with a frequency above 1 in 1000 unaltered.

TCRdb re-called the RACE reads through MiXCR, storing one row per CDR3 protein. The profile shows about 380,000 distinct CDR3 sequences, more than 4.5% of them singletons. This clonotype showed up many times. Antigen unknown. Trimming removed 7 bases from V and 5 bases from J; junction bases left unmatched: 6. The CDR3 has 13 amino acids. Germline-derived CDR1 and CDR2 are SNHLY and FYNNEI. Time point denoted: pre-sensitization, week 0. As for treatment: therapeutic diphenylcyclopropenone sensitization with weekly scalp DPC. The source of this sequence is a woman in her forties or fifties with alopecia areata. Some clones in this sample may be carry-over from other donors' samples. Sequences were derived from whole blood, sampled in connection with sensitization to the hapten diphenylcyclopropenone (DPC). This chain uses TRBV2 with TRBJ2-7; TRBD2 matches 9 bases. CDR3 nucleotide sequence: TGTGCCAGCATTGGGACTAGCAGCCACGAGCAGTACTTC. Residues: CASIGTSSHEQYF.